What follows is one TCR beta chain and its context. The sample belongs to a study of CD8 T cells in Susac syndrome. Blood CD8+ and CD4+ T cells underwent high-throughput TCR beta sequencing. Negative isolation was used for CD8+ and CD4+ T cells and FACS enrichment for TEMRA cells. Trimming cost V 4 bases and J 0 bases; bases outside gene matches: 2. The CDR3 is 15 residues long. Germline CDR1 reads KGHDR; CDR2 reads SFDVKD. Random hexamers primed reverse transcription of about 0.5 to 1 ug RNA. MiXCR was run by TCRdb on the immunoSEQ multiplex PCR reads, yielding one entry per CDR3 protein. The sample carries around 130,000 distinct CDR3 sequences, approximately 94% recorded once.

This sequence was found in a human donor in good health. The chain carries TRBV24-1 and TRBJ2-1, with 7 nucleotides matching TRBD2. The sample was CD4+ T cells from PBMCs. The DNA of the CDR3 is TGTGCCACCAGTGAGGGCGGGAGCTCCTACAATGAGCAGTTCTTC. Encoded protein: CATSEGGSSYNEQFF.